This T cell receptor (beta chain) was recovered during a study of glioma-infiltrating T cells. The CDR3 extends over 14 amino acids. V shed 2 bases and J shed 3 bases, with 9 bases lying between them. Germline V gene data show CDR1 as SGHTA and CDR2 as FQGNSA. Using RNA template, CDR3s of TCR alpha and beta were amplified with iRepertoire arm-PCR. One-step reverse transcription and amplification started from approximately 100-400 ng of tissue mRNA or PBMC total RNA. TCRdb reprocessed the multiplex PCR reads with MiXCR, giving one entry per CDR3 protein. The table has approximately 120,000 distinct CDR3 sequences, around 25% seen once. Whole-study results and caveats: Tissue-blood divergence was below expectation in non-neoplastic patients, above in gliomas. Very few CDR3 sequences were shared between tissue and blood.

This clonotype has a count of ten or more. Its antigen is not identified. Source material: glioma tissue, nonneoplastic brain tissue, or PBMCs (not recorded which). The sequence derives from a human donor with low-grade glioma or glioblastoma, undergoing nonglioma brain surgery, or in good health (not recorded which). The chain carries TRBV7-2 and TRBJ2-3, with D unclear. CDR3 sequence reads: CASSLWTDTDTQYF. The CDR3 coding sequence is TGTGCCAGCAGCTTATGGACGGATACAGATACGCAGTATTTT. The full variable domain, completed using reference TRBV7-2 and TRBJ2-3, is GAGVSQSPSNKVTEKGKDVELRCDPISGHTALYWYRQSLGQGLEFLIYFQGNSAPDKSGLPSDRFSAERTGGSVSTLTIQRTQQEDSAVYLCASSLWTDTDTQYFGPGTRLTVL.